The next 23 T cell receptor beta chains were all read from a single sample in a study of cytomegalovirus exposure and HLA in healthy donors. Primers: 60 Vbeta forward and 13 Jbeta reverse. The method was immunoSEQ multiplex PCR; TCRdb's version includes in-frame clones alone and lacks a portion of them. The sample lists 140,000 or so clones; 65% to 80% were seen once. Sequenced input: PBMCs. Receptors were obtained from a woman aged 40 to 50 in good health and CMV-seronegative.

This chain connects TRBV27 to TRBJ2-5, with TRBD1 matching over 7 bases. The last part of the DNA fits TRBJ2-7 better; the J call may be wrong. CDR3 size: 15 residues. CDR1 and CDR2 (germline): MNHEY, SMNVEV (reference sequence). The CDR3 protein is CASTPTRDRPYEQYF. The CDR3 bases are TGTGCCAGCACTCCCACCCGGGACAGACCTTACGAGCAGTACTTC.

The chain has TRBV6-5 and TRBJ2-7, with TRBD1 identical over 10 bases. The V gene end was trimmed by 0 bases and the J gene end by 12 bases; junction bases not matched to a gene: 11. Germline CDR1 and CDR2: MNHEY and SVGAGI. This CDR3 has 15 residues. The CDR3 DNA follows: TGTGCCAGCAGTTACTCGAGACCGGGACAGGGGTTAGGGTACTTC. The encoded protein is CASSYSRPGQGLGYF.

The chain recombines TRBV19 with TRBJ2-1; 8 bases are a match to TRBD1. Germline assignment: CDR1 LNHDA and CDR2 SQIVND (reference sequence). Losses at the gene ends were 1 base for V and 3 bases for J; bases not matched to a gene: 2. The CDR3 contains 15 residues. CDR3 sequence (DNA): TGTGCCAGTAGTATAGGGGACAGGATCTACAATGAGCAGTTCTTC. Translation gives CASSIGDRIYNEQFF.

The rearrangement links TRBV7-8 to TRBJ1-2; TRBD1 agrees at 7 bases. There are 15 residues in the CDR3. After removal of 5 bases from V and 0 bases from J, the junction contained 6 bases not matched to a gene. Germline V gene data show CDR1 as SGHVS and CDR2 as FQNEAQ. CDR3: CASSRRGQTNYGYTF. DNA for the CDR3: TGTGCCAGCAGCCGCAGGGGACAGACTAACTATGGCTACACCTTC.

In DNA, the CDR3 is TGTGCCAGCAGTTACTCGGGACAGGGCTACGAGCAGTACTTC. This gives the protein CASSYSGQGYEQYF. This chain connects TRBV6-5 to TRBJ2-7, with 9 bases aligning to TRBD1. Trimming at V came to 0 bases and at J to 3 bases, leaving 0 bases not matched to a gene. The CDR3 extends over 14 amino acids. Germline CDR1 reads MNHEY; CDR2 reads SVGAGI.

This chain joins TRBV9 and TRBJ2-1; tentatively, D is TRBD2 (5 bases). Germline CDR1 is SGDLS and CDR2 is YYNGEE. V shed 4 bases and J shed 2 bases, with 7 bases lying between them. This CDR3 has 13 amino acids. This CDR3 is CASSTGTYNEQFF. The CDR3 DNA sequence: TGTGCCAGCAGCACCGGGACCTACAATGAGCAGTTCTTC.

This chain links TRBV5-1 with TRBJ2-7; 7 bases line up with TRBD2. V trimming: 0 bases; J trimming: 2 bases; junction bases outside the gene matches: 5. CDR1 and CDR2 (germline): SGHRS, YFSETQ. The CDR3 has 15 amino acids. The CDR3 DNA is TGCGCCAGCAGCTTGGCCCAGGGAGGGCCCTACGAGCAGTACTTC. It translates to CASSLAQGGPYEQYF.

The CDR3 region has the DNA TGTGCCAGCAGTGGGACAGGGAGTCAGCCCCAGCATTTT. Protein sequence: CASSGTGSQPQHF. J is TRBJ1-5 and V is TRBV6-5; TRBD1 aligns across 9 bases. The CDR3 is 13 amino acids. V lost 5 bases and J lost 6; bases outside the gene matches: 2. CDR1 and CDR2 (germline): MNHEY, SVGAGI.

This clone was recorded a few times. This chain connects TRBV5-5 to TRBJ1-1; no definite D call. V lost 0 bases and J 4 bases, leaving 7 bases between the germline ends. Germline CDR1 reads SGHKS; CDR2 reads YYEKEE (reference sequence). This CDR3 region has 13 residues. CDR3 residues: CASSLVVATEAFF. In DNA form, the CDR3 reads TGTGCCAGCAGCTTGGTAGTCGCCACTGAAGCTTTCTTT.

The sample holds one count of this clone. The rearrangement uses TRBV7-5 and TRBJ2-4; the table's D call of TRBD2 was not tested on the DNA. TRBV7-5 is a recognized pseudogene. CDR3 length: 20 residues. The CDR3 region is CVRSLGGLAGGWLAKNIQYF. The CDR3 DNA sequence: TGTGTCAGAAGCTTAGGGGGACTAGCGGGAGGGTGGCTAGCCAAAAACATTCAGTACTTC.

V gene TRBV7-9 combines with J gene TRBJ2-7; weak D call: TRBD2 (6 bases). The CDR3 length is 14 residues. Germline CDR1 SEHNR, CDR2 FQNEAQ (reference sequence). Trimming cost V 5 bases and J 5 bases, with 16 bases left between them. Written as DNA, the CDR3 is TGTGCCAGCAGCCCCGGGACTTATGAGGACGAGCAGTACTTC. It translates to CASSPGTYEDEQYF.

This clone was detected once. The V call is TRBV30, the J call TRBJ2-7; 11 nucleotides line up with TRBD2. CDR1 and CDR2 from the germline V gene are GTSNPN and SVGIG (reference sequence). This CDR3 comprises 14 residues. V lost 0 bases to trimming and J lost 9 bases; unmatched junction nucleotides: 7. The CDR3 nucleotides read TGTGCCTGGAGTGTAGTGACTAGCGGGGAAATGCAGTACTTC. Translated, it gives CAWSVVTSGEMQYF. Filled out from reference TRBV30 and TRBJ2-7, the complete variable domain reads SQTIHQWPATLVQPVGSPLSLECTVEGTSNPNLYWYRQAAGRGLQLLFYSVGIGQISSEVPQNLSASRPQDRQFILSSKKLLLSDSGFYLCAWSVVTSGEMQYFGPGTRLTVT.

The chain combines TRBV5-4 with TRBJ1-2; 12 nucleotides agree with TRBD1. The V and J ends lost 3 bases and 10 bases, in that order; junction bases with no gene match: 19. Germline V gives CDR1 SGHNT, CDR2 YYREEE (reference sequence). The CDR3 sequence is 18 residues long. This CDR3 reads CASSYDRSGTGGARVYTF. In DNA form, the CDR3 reads TGTGCCAGCAGCTATGACCGATCCGGGACAGGGGGCGCAAGGGTCTACACCTTC.

The chain uses TRBV19 and TRBJ1-5; TRBD1 matches at 7 bases. V lost 8 bases to trimming and J lost 2 bases; unmatched junction nucleotides: 6. This CDR3 is built from 14 residues. The germline V gene has CDR1 LNHDA and CDR2 SQIVND (reference sequence). Here the CDR3 reads CASLFTGGNQPQHF. The CDR3 DNA reads as TGTGCCAGTCTCTTTACAGGGGGCAATCAGCCCCAGCATTTT.

V is TRBV28 and J is TRBJ2-1; weak D call: TRBD1 (6 bases). V was pared by 6 bases and J by 7 bases, with 22 bases between. Germline V gene data show CDR1 as MDHEN and CDR2 as SYDVKM. The CDR3 consists of 16 residues. Here the CDR3 DNA reads TGTGCCAGCAGGGTTGGCTGGGGGCGCAAGGGTAATGAGCAGTTCTTC. Its protein product is CASRVGWGRKGNEQFF. Full variable domain (remainder filled in from reference TRBV28 and TRBJ2-1): DVKVTQSSRYLVKRTGEKVFLECVQDMDHENMFWYRQDPGLGLRLIYFSYDVKMKEKGDIPEGYSVSREKKERFSLILESASTNQTSMYLCASRVGWGRKGNEQFFGPGTRLTVL.

V usage is TRBV19 and J usage is TRBJ1-1; D perhaps matches TRBD1 (6 bases). Germline V gene lookup returns CDR1 LNHDA and CDR2 SQIVND (reference sequence). This CDR3 spans 13 amino acids. V gave up 5 bases and J gave up 3 bases, with 10 bases separating them. The CDR3: CASSPGGHTEAFF. CDR3 in DNA: TGTGCCAGTAGTCCGGGGGGGCACACTGAAGCTTTCTTT.

The chain combines TRBV2 with TRBJ2-6, with TRBD1 identical over 8 bases. CDR3 length: 17 amino acids. The V gene's germline CDR1 is SNHLY and CDR2 FYNNEI. V shed 6 bases, J shed 1 base, and the junction held 8 bases outside the gene matches. CDR3 amino acids: CASSWTGLVSGANVLTF. The CDR3 DNA reads as TGTGCCAGCAGCTGGACAGGGTTGGTGTCTGGGGCCAACGTCCTGACTTTC.

The chain combines TRBV16 with TRBJ1-1; no reliable D call. CDR1 is KGHSY and CDR2 is FQNENV in the germline V gene. The V end was cut by 1 base, the J end by 2 bases, with 11 bases between. This CDR3 is built from 15 residues. CDR3 loop: CASSQFSGGNTEAFF. The CDR3 nucleotides are TGTGCCAGCAGCCAATTTTCCGGCGGTAACACTGAAGCTTTCTTT.

The chain uses TRBV5-1 and TRBJ2-7; the match to TRBD2 covers 7 bases. The CDR3 extends over 15 amino acids. V was pared by 0 bases and J by 2 bases, with 5 bases of the junction left unmatched. The germline V gene has CDR1 SGHRS and CDR2 YFSETQ. Here the CDR3 DNA reads TGCGCCAGCAGCTTGGTAGCGGGCCAAGCCTACGAGCAGTACTTC. This translates into CASSLVAGQAYEQYF.

The DNA for the CDR3 is TGTGCCAGCAGCTTCCTCCTGGAGCCCACCTACGAGCAGTACTTC. This sequence encodes CASSFLLEPTYEQYF. The chain recombines TRBV11-2 with TRBJ2-7; D remains unclear. The length of the CDR3 is 15 residues. Germline CDR1 and CDR2: SGHAT and FQNNGV. V lost 3 bases to trimming and J lost 2 bases, with 14 bases between them. Full variable domain (remainder filled in from reference TRBV11-2 and TRBJ2-7): EAGVAQSPRYKIIEKRQSVAFWCNPISGHATLYWYQQILGQGPKLLIQFQNNGVVDDSQLPKDRFSAERLKGVDSTLKIQPAKLEDSAVYLCASSFLLEPTYEQYFGPGTRLTVT.

The V and J genes are TRBV4-1 and TRBJ1-1; D is undetermined. Germline loops: CDR1 MGHRA, CDR2 YSYEKL. This CDR3 spans 15 amino acids. V dropped 5 bases and J dropped 1 base, with 14 bases sitting between them. The CDR3 protein is CASSSTGAANTEAFF. The CDR3 DNA reads TGCGCCAGCAGCTCCACGGGAGCGGCGAACACTGAAGCTTTCTTT.

The chain employs TRBV13 and TRBJ2-5; D possibly corresponds to TRBD1 (6 bases). Germline-derived CDR1 and CDR2 are PRHDT and FYEKMQ (reference sequence). The CDR3 extends over 14 amino acids. V lost 3 bases and J 3 bases, leaving 11 bases between the germline ends. CDR3: CASSFGAGEETQYF. CDR3 nucleotide sequence: TGTGCCAGCAGCTTTGGGGCAGGGGAAGAGACCCAGTACTTC.

The V gene is TRBV18, the J gene TRBJ1-2, with D tentatively TRBD1 (6 bases). Per germline, CDR1 KGHSH and CDR2 LQKENI. Trimming left V 2 bases short and J 7 bases short, with 20 bases between. The CDR3 runs to 16 residues. The CDR3: CASSPNGPGAIAGYTF. The DNA of the CDR3 is TGTGCCAGCTCACCAAACGGACCAGGGGCGATAGCTGGCTACACCTTC.